This record concerns one T cell receptor (beta chain) sequence. Its specificity is not known. The sample is drawn from a study of T cell responses to AZD1222 COVID-19 vaccine. Clones were read by immunoSEQ multiplex PCR, and TCRdb kept only the in-frame ones, dropping some. The repertoire holds 75,000 to 100,000 clones, with 90% as singletons. The CDR3 has 16 amino acids. CDR1 and CDR2 from the germline V gene are MNHEY and SMNVEV (reference sequence). V lost 8 bases and J lost 4; bases outside the gene matches: 13. Whole-study results and caveats: Unmutated variant regions are reportedly targeted by nearly half of spike-specific TCRs. Dominant at 160-218 and 743-854, vaccine-associated CD4 TCRs also spanned spike.

The sequences come from peripheral blood, collected on day 0 of AZD1222 vaccination. The sequence was obtained from an adult in good health. The J gene is TRBJ1-2, the V gene TRBV27; 10 nucleotides line up with TRBD1. The CDR3 reads CASAEGQGRVVYGYTF. CDR3 bases: TGTGCCAGCGCGGAGGGACAGGGGAGGGTAGTCTATGGCTACACCTTC.